The 12 T cell receptor beta chains reported below all come from one sample, sequenced in a study of blood T cell repertoires in COVID-19. Using immunoSEQ multiplex PCR, the repertoire was profiled, and TCRdb retains in-frame clones only, with some absent. This table has 90,000 to 120,000 clones, about nine tenths appearing once. What was sequenced was peripheral blood. Receptors were obtained from a man aged 55 to 69 with acute or convalescent COVID-19.

The rearrangement joins TRBV5-5 to TRBJ1-3, with TRBD1 matching over 7 bases. The V segment lost 3 bases and the J segment 1 base; nucleotides outside the gene matches: 4. Germline CDR1 reads SGHKS; CDR2 reads YYEKEE (reference sequence). The CDR3 is made up of 15 amino acids. The CDR3, as DNA: TGTGCCAGCAGCTGGACAGGAGCTTCTGGAAACACCATATATTTT. It yields the protein CASSWTGASGNTIYF.

CDR3 sequence (DNA): TGTGCCAGCAGTTTAGCGGGACTCGCCGAAGCTTTCTTT. As protein: CASSLAGLAEAFF. The V and J genes are TRBV27 and TRBJ1-1, with D maybe TRBD1 (5 bases). The CDR3 contains 13 residues. V lost 2 bases and J lost 8, with 12 bases in between. CDR1 and CDR2 (germline): MNHEY, SMNVEV (reference sequence).

The J gene is TRBJ1-2, the V gene TRBV7-9; no definite D call. The CDR3 loop spans 12 amino acids. Germline CDR1 SEHNR, CDR2 FQNEAQ (reference sequence). The V end lost 1 base, the J end lost 8 bases, and 8 bases lay between the germline ends. DNA of the CDR3: TGTGCCAGCAGCTTAGGGGCAAGGGGCTACACCTTC. It translates to CASSLGARGYTF. The full variable domain, in which reference TRBV7-9 and TRBJ1-2 provide the parts outside the CDR3, is DTGVSQNPRHKITKRGQNVTFRCDPISEHNRLYWYRQTLGQGPEFLTYFQNEAQLEKSRLLSDRFSAERPKGSFSTLEIQRTEQGDSAMYLCASSLGARGYTFGSGTRLTVV.

The chain links TRBV11-3 to TRBJ1-2; TRBD1 is a possible D gene (5 bases). The V gene lost 4 bases and the J gene lost 6 bases, with 12 bases spanning the gap. Germline V gene lookup returns CDR1 SGHNT and CDR2 YENEEA. CDR3 length: 13 residues. CDR3 region: CASSSQGKDGYTF. CDR3 nucleotides: TGTGCCAGCAGCTCCCAGGGAAAGGATGGCTACACCTTC.

The V and J genes are TRBV4-1 and TRBJ1-5; D not certain. Germline V gene lookup returns CDR1 MGHRA and CDR2 YSYEKL. CDR3 length: 14 residues. The V and J ends lost 2 bases and 3 bases respectively, with 8 bases between them. CDR3 bases: TGCGCCAGCAGCCAAACACAGTTCAATCAGCCCCAGCATTTT. Translating it yields CASSQTQFNQPQHF.

The chain's CDR3 is CASGRDSSYNEQFF. CDR3 nucleotides: TGTGCCAGCGGCCGGGACTCCTCCTACAATGAGCAGTTCTTC. This chain uses TRBV9 with TRBJ2-1; possible D gene TRBD2, 6 bases. This CDR3 comprises 14 residues. Germline V gives CDR1 SGDLS, CDR2 YYNGEE. V lost 7 bases, J lost 0 bases, and 11 bases lay in between.

The gene calls are TRBV5-1 and TRBJ2-7; D uncertain. CDR1 SGHRS and CDR2 YFSETQ come from the germline V gene. V was pared by 0 bases and J by 3 bases, with 7 bases between. The CDR3 contains 13 residues. The CDR3 region has the DNA TGCGCCAGCAGCTTGGAATTAATCTACGAGCAGTACTTC. It is translated as CASSLELIYEQYF.

The rearrangement uses TRBV19 and TRBJ1-2; 9 nucleotides agree with TRBD1. CDR1 is LNHDA and CDR2 is SQIVND in the germline V gene (reference sequence). V lost 6 bases, J lost 5 bases, and 13 bases stayed unmatched. CDR3 length: 16 residues. The CDR3 here is CASSRDREKVYYGYTF. For the CDR3, the DNA is TGTGCCAGTAGCAGGGACAGGGAGAAGGTCTATTATGGCTACACCTTC.

The sample holds one count of this clone. V gene TRBV27 combines with J gene TRBJ2-1, with TRBD2 as a possible D gene (7 bases). Germline CDR1 MNHEY, CDR2 SMNVEV (reference sequence). This CDR3 comprises 14 residues. Between the trimmed V and J ends, which lost 6 bases and 0 bases, there was a span of 9 bases. The CDR3 nucleotides read TGTGCCAGCAGAGGGGGGGTCTCCTACAATGAGCAGTTCTTC. Its protein is CASRGGVSYNEQFF.

DNA for the CDR3: TGTGCCAGCAGCCCCCGGGCAGGGGGCGGCTATGGCTACACCTTC. Translating gives CASSPRAGGGYGYTF. The V gene is TRBV7-3, the J gene TRBJ1-2, with 8 positions matching TRBD1. The CDR3 is 15 amino acids. V dropped 5 bases and J dropped 4; count of bases not matched to a gene: 9. The germline V gene has CDR1 SGHTA and CDR2 FQGTGA.

The table lists this clone with a few counts. J is TRBJ1-2 and V is TRBV30; D gene unclear. The CDR3 covers 13 residues. Germline lookup yields CDR1 GTSNPN and CDR2 SVGIG (reference sequence). Trimming cost V 3 bases and J 2 bases, with 10 bases left between them. As DNA, the CDR3 is TGTGCCTGGAGCGGAGGAGGGAACTATGGCTACACCTTC. Its protein is CAWSGGGNYGYTF.

This clone was seen only once. The chain couples TRBV5-1 to TRBJ2-2; unclear D gene. Germline V gene lookup returns CDR1 SGHRS and CDR2 YFSETQ. Between the trimmed V and J ends, which lost 0 bases and 2 bases, there was a span of 5 bases. The CDR3 extends over 14 amino acids. CDR3 in amino acids: CASSLDRNTGELFF. The CDR3 DNA reads as TGCGCCAGCAGCTTGGACAGAAACACCGGGGAGCTGTTTTTT.